This T cell receptor (beta chain) was captured by sequencing in a study of human T cells and chemical hapten exposure. The study's findings and limits: Against controls, expanded TCRs gave rise to significantly more large CDR3 similarity clusters.

In regard to this clonotype: What it recognizes is unknown.

TCRdb re-derived calls from the RACE reads in MiXCR, one entry per CDR3 protein. The sample has approximately 350,000 distinct CDR3 sequences, about 7% seen once; the top ten hold about 8%. Time point denoted: patch test 1, 2 weeks after DPC sensitization. Treatment specified: therapeutic diphenylcyclopropenone sensitization with weekly scalp DPC. This CDR3 has 14 residues. V lost 5 bases, J lost 4 bases, and 11 bases lay in between. Germline V gene data show CDR1 as SGHTA and CDR2 as FQGNSA. V and J are TRBV7-2 and TRBJ1-4; maybe TRBD1 (6 bases). The clonotype originates from a woman younger than 30 with alopecia areata. Some clones in this sample may be carry-over from other donors' samples. The sequences come from whole blood, collected in connection with sensitization to the hapten diphenylcyclopropenone (DPC). In DNA, the CDR3 is TGTGCCAGCAGCGTGGACAGCGGTAATGAAAAACTGTTTTTT. It encodes CASSVDSGNEKLFF.